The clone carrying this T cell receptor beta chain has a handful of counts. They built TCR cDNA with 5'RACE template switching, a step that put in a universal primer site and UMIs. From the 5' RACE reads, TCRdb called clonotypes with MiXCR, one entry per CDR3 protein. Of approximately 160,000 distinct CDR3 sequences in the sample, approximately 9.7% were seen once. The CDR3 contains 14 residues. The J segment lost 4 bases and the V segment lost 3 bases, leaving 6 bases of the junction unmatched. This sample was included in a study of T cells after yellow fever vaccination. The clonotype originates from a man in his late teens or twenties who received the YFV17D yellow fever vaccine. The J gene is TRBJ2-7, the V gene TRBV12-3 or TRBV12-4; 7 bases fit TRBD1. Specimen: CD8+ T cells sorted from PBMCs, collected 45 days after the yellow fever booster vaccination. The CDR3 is CASSLGDRYYEQYF. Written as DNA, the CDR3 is TGTGCCAGCAGTTTGGGGGACAGATATTACGAGCAGTACTTC.